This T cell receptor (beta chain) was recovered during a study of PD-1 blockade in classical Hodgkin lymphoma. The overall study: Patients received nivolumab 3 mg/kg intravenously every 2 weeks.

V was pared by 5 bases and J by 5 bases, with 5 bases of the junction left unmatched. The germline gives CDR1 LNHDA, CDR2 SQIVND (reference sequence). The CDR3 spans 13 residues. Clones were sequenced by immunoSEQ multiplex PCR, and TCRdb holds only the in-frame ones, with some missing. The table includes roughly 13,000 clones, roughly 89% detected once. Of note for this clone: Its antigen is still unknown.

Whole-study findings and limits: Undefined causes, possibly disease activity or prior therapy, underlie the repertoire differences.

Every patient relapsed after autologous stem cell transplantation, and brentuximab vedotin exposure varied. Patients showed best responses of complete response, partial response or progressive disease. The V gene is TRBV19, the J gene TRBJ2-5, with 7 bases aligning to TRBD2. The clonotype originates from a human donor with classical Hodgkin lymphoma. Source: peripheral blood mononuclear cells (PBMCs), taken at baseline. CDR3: CASSPAREETQYF. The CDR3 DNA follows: TGTGCCAGTAGTCCAGCGCGGGAGGAGACCCAGTACTTC.